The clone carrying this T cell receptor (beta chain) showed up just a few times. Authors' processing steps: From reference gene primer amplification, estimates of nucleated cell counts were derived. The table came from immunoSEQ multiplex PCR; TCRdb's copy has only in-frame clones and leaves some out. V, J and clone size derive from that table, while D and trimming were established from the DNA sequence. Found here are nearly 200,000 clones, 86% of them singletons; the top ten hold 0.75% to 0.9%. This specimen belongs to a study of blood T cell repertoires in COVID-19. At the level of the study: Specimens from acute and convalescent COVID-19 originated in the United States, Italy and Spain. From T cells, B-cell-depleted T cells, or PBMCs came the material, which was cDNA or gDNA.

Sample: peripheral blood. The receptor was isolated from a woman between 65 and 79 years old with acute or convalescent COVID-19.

CDR3 residues: CASSVTGGVQPQHF. The DNA for the CDR3 is TGTGCCAGTAGTGTAACAGGGGGAGTTCAGCCCCAGCATTTT. This chain links TRBV19 with TRBJ1-5; 8 bases align to TRBD1. With 5 bases clipped from V and 6 bases from J, the junction kept 6 bases outside the gene matches. Germline V CDR1 and CDR2: LNHDA, SQIVND (reference sequence). The CDR3 loop spans 14 amino acids.